The rows below give T cell receptor beta chains drawn from one sample of a study of post-analysis software for immune sequencing data. Each CDR3 protein is one row after TCRdb ran MiXCR on the PCR reads. The sample lists about 430,000 distinct CDR3 sequences; 35% to 45% were seen once. Sequencing used blood. All receptors come from a girl between 2 and 10 years old with multiple sclerosis. Both conserved end residues are part of each CDR3. The D gene is left open where the match is weak. Some rows have no size entry. The others give once, few or many, or a class for an expanded clone.

j_call,clone_size,d_call,v_call,cdr3_nt,cdr3_aa
TRBJ2-3,NA,NA,TRBV4-3,TGCGCCAGCAGCCAACAGGTTAGCACAGATACGCAGTATTTT,CASSQQVSTDTQYF
TRBJ2-1,NA,TRBD1,TRBV5-6,TGTGCCAGCAGGTCGGGACAGATACCCTACAATGAGCAGTTCTTC,CASRSGQIPYNEQFF
TRBJ2-7,NA,TRBD2,TRBV28,TGTGCCAGCACCAATAGTGGGACTAGCACCTACGAGCAGTACTTC,CASTNSGTSTYEQYF
TRBJ1-1,NA,TRBD1,TRBV7-2,TGTGCCAGCAGCCTAATTCCGGGACAGGGAATTCATGAAGCTTTCTTT,CASSLIPGQGIHEAFF
TRBJ2-1,few,TRBD2,TRBV5-1,TGCGCCAGCAGCTTGGGGGGTAGCGGGAGATCCTACAATGAGCAGTTCTTC,CASSLGGSGRSYNEQFF
TRBJ1-2,few,NA,TRBV6-2/TRBV6-3,TGTGCCAGCAGTTATGCGGGTGGTTATGGCTACACCTTC,CASSYAGGYGYTF
TRBJ2-3,few,TRBD2,TRBV7-2,TGTGCCAGCAGCTTAGGGGCGGGAGTAAGAACAGATACGCAGTATTTT,CASSLGAGVRTDTQYF
TRBJ2-1,few,NA,TRBV20-1,TGCAGTGGCAAACCGTTACAGGGCGGTGGGTCCTACAATGAGCAGTTCTTC,CSGKPLQGGGSYNEQFF
TRBJ2-5,NA,TRBD1,TRBV7-9,TGTGCCAGCAGCTGGAGGGACAGGGGGCAAGAGACCCAGTACTTC,CASSWRDRGQETQYF
TRBJ2-4,many,NA,TRBV29-1,TGCAGCGTTGAAGAACCTACACAAAACATTCAGTACTTC,CSVEEPTQNIQYF
TRBJ1-1,once,NA,TRBV20-1,TGCAGTGCTAGAGGGGGTCTCGTCGAGACCACTGAAGCTTTCTTT,CSARGGLVETTEAFF
TRBJ2-3,NA,TRBD2,TRBV20-1,TGCAGTGCTATCCCCCTAGCGGGAGTGGCAGATACGCAGTATTTT,CSAIPLAGVADTQYF
TRBJ2-1,NA,TRBD1,TRBV5-1,TGCGCCAGCAGTTTCGGACAGGGAGGACTCGATGAGCGGTTCTTC,CASSFGQGGLDERFF
TRBJ2-1,NA,NA,TRBV28,TGTGCCAGCAGTTCCCCGTCGGGAGAGAATGAGCAGTTCTTC,CASSSPSGENEQFF
TRBJ1-1,few,NA,TRBV6-5,TGTGCCAGCAGCCGGAAAATGAACACTGAAGCTTTCTTT,CASSRKMNTEAFF
TRBJ2-7,few,NA,TRBV6-5,TGTGCCAGCAGTTTCATAGGAGGGACTCCAAGCACTCAGAGCAGATACGAGCAGTACTTC,CASSFIGGTPSTQSRYEQYF
TRBJ2-7,NA,TRBD2,TRBV19,TGTGCCAGTAGTGAACGCGGACTAGCGGGCGACGAGCAGTACTTC,CASSERGLAGDEQYF
TRBJ2-7,NA,TRBD1,TRBV4-1,TGCGCCAGCAGCCTCGGGGGACAGGGGACGATCCACGAGCAGTACTTC,CASSLGGQGTIHEQYF
TRBJ1-2,NA,TRBD1,TRBV20-1,TGCAGTGCTAAACAGGGGACCTATGGCTACACCTTC,CSAKQGTYGYTF
TRBJ2-2,NA,TRBD2,TRBV20-1,TGCAGTGCGTTTAGGCGGGAGGAGAACACCGGGGAGCTGTTTTTT,CSAFRREENTGELFF
TRBJ2-7,NA,NA,TRBV5-1,TGCGCCAGCAGCTTGGCCCCACAGGGTGCCGAGCAGTACTTC,CASSLAPQGAEQYF
TRBJ2-3,NA,TRBD2,TRBV12-3/TRBV12-4,TGTGCCAGCAGGCGACTAGCGGGGGGCCCAGATACGCAGTATTTT,CASRRLAGGPDTQYF
TRBJ2-1,NA,NA,TRBV6-5,TGTGCCAGCAGCCAAACCCGGGACACCCACTGGGAGTTCTTC,CASSQTRDTHWEFF
TRBJ2-7,NA,TRBD1,TRBV12-3/TRBV12-4,TGTGCCAGCAGTCAGAACGGACAGGCCTACAAGCAGTACTTC,CASSQNGQAYKQYF
TRBJ2-7,NA,TRBD1,TRBV7-8,TGTGCCAGCAGCTTAGCTCAACAGGGGATCCACGAGCAGTACTTC,CASSLAQQGIHEQYF
TRBJ2-1,few,TRBD2,TRBV4-2,TGTGCCAGCAGCCAAGAGGCGGGGGGTGTCTACAATGAGCAGTTCTTC,CASSQEAGGVYNEQFF
TRBJ2-7,once,TRBD2,TRBV20-1,TGCAGTGCTGGTCGACTAGCGGAGCCCTGGAGCTCCTACAATGAGCAGTACTTC,CSAGRLAEPWSSYNEQYF
TRBJ2-1,few,TRBD2,TRBV10-3,TGTGCCATCAGTGAGATAGCGGGAACCTCCTACAATGAGCAGTTCTTC,CAISEIAGTSYNEQFF
TRBJ2-4,few,NA,TRBV15,TGTGCCACCAGCCCTCTGGGGACTGGCAAAAACATTCAGTACTTC,CATSPLGTGKNIQYF
TRBJ1-5,NA,TRBD1,TRBV7-3,TGTGCCAGCAGCTTCGGACAGGGCGGTCCCCAGCATTTT,CASSFGQGGPQHF
TRBJ2-1,NA,NA,TRBV7-2,TGTGCCAGCAGCCCAATAGGACTATACAATGAGCAGTTCTTC,CASSPIGLYNEQFF
TRBJ2-1,NA,NA,TRBV7-6,TGTGCCAGCAGCGGAATTAGTAATGAGCAGTTCTTC,CASSGISNEQFF
TRBJ2-1,few,TRBD2,TRBV12-3/TRBV12-4,TGTGCCAGCTATTATAGCGGGAGGGACTACAATGAGCAGTTCTTC,CASYYSGRDYNEQFF
TRBJ1-2,NA,NA,TRBV10-3,TGTGCCATCAGTGAGTCTTCAGCTAACTATGGCTACACCTTC,CAISESSANYGYTF
TRBJ1-4,few,TRBD1,TRBV20-1,TGCAGTGCTAGACCAGGGGGTATGAGTGAAAAACTGTTTTTT,CSARPGGMSEKLFF
TRBJ2-3,NA,TRBD2,TRBV29-1,TGCAGCGTTGCACTAGCGGGAAGCACAGATACGCAGTATTTT,CSVALAGSTDTQYF
TRBJ2-4,few,TRBD2,TRBV10-3,TGTGCCATCAGTGAGTCTGGTAGCGGGAGGGCCGGGGAGCAGTACTTC,CAISESGSGRAGEQYF
TRBJ2-6,NA,NA,TRBV5-1,TGCGCCAGCAGCTTTCAGAATAGCGACAGCCTCTCTGGGGCCAACGTCCTGACTTTC,CASSFQNSDSLSGANVLTF
TRBJ1-5,NA,TRBD1,TRBV12-3/TRBV12-4,TGTGCCAGCAGTCCTCGACAGGGTGGGCAGCCCCAGCATTTT,CASSPRQGGQPQHF
TRBJ2-4,NA,NA,TRBV5-6,TGTGCCAGCAGCTTGGCTTGGACGGGGTTTGACATTCAGTACTTC,CASSLAWTGFDIQYF
TRBJ2-1,NA,TRBD2,TRBV13,TGTGCCAGCAGCTTATGGGCGGGGGGGAGCTCCTACAATGAGCAGTTCTTC,CASSLWAGGSSYNEQFF
TRBJ2-7,NA,TRBD2,TRBV7-3,TGTGCCAGCAGCTTAGACCTAGCGGGGCCAGGGGAGCAGTACTTC,CASSLDLAGPGEQYF
TRBJ1-1,once,NA,TRBV20-1,TGCAGTGCCACACAGGCTTTGAACACTGAAGCTTTCTTT,CSATQALNTEAFF
TRBJ1-2,few,NA,TRBV30,TGTGCCTGGAGTGTAGAGGGCGGCTATGGCTACACCTTC,CAWSVEGGYGYTF
TRBJ2-1,NA,TRBD2,TRBV9,TGTGCCAGCAGCGAGGGGACTAGCGCTAGACATGAGCAGTTCTTC,CASSEGTSARHEQFF
TRBJ1-2,NA,TRBD1,TRBV7-2,TGTGCCAGCAGCTTAGCGAGGGGGCAAGGGGGCTACACCTTC,CASSLARGQGGYTF